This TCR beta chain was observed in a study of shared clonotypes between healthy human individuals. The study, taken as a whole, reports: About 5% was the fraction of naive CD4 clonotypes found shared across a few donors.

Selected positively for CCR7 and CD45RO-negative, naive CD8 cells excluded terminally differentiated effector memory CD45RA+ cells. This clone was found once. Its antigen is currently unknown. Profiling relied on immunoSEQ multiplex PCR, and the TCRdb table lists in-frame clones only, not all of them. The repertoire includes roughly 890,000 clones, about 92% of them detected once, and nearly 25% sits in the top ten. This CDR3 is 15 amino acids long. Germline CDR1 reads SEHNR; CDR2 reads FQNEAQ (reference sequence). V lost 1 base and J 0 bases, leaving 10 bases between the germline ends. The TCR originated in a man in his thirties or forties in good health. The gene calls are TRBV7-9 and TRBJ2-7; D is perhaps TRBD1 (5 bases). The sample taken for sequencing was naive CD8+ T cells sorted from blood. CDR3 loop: CASSLGGSDSYEQYF. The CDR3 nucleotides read TGTGCCAGCAGCTTAGGGGGCAGTGACTCCTACGAGCAGTACTTC.